The clone carrying this T cell receptor beta chain was recorded many times. Its matching antigen is unknown. This entry belongs to a study of Graves' ophthalmopathy and Graves' hyperthyroidism. The study, taken as a whole, reports: Blood samples also showed most expanded thyroid clonotypes exceeding 0.001 frequency.

For repertoire sequencing, the TCR beta CDR3 regions were amplified from RNA transcripts. In the first round, RT-PCR was carried out with HTBI primers, and a multiplex PCR formed the second round. Each CDR3 protein is one row after TCRdb ran MiXCR on the multiplex PCR reads. Among about 700,000 distinct CDR3 sequences listed, 40% were seen once. The CDR3 is 11 amino acids. V lost 8 bases to trimming and J lost 6 bases; unmatched junction nucleotides: 1. CDR1 is SGHVS, CDR2 FQNEAQ, per germline. The chain employs TRBV7-8 and TRBJ1-2, with TRBD1 matching 9 bases. The sample was peripheral blood. The sequence was obtained from an adult man with Graves' ophthalmopathy. CDR3 in amino acids: CASRTGDGYTF. CDR3 nucleotide sequence: TGTGCCAGCCGGACAGGGGATGGCTACACCTTC.